This T cell receptor beta chain came from a study of cytomegalovirus exposure and HLA in healthy donors. Study-wide context: Genotyping of roughly 400 donors showed that over 80% belonged to the Caucasian-associated ancestry cluster. Study-wide findings and caveats: With later analysis, a missense DCLRE1C variant became linked to TCR beta V- and J-gene trimming. The only immune exposure information that was available was CMV serostatus.

PCR employed 60 Vbeta and 13 Jbeta primers. This table comes from immunoSEQ multiplex PCR, and its TCRdb copy is limited to in-frame clones, with some not included. This table holds under 200,000 clones, 80% to 85% found once. This CDR3 region has 14 residues. Healthy bone marrow donors made up the donors. For this clone: Its antigen is unidentified.

This chain links TRBV12-2 with TRBJ1-1; TRBD1 is the table's D call, not checked against the DNA. TRBV12-2 is noted as a pseudogene. The TCR sequence derives from a woman aged 18-29 years in good health and CMV-seropositive. The sequenced sample consisted of PBMCs. For the CDR3, the DNA is TGTGCAAGTCGCTTAGGCAGGGCTATAGCTGAAGCTTTCTTT. It specifies CASRLGRAIAEAFF.